The present entry profiles one TCR beta chain with its context. Its antigen remains unidentified. Possible read error: a much larger clone is one base away. This sample was included in a study of breast tumors, draining lymph nodes, adjacent tissues. The CDR3 runs 13 residues. Germline assignment: CDR1 MDHEN and CDR2 SYDVKM. V was trimmed by 3 bases and J by 11 bases, leaving 16 bases between them. Notes on the study in general: Data only fit, rather than demonstrated, lymph node origin of most tumor T cells. Compared with basal-like, luminal-like tumors shared significantly more repertoire with nontumor tissue. Data fit most tumor T cells coming from lymph node, expanding in tumor. Tumor TCR diversity was below lymph nodes but above nontumor tissue.

Axillary draining lymph nodes of breast cancer patients supplied the node samples. In TCRdb, the multiplex PCR reads were re-called with MiXCR into one record per CDR3 protein. In the table there are more than 80,000 distinct CDR3 sequences, 30% of which are singletons. The source of this sequence is a female donor with breast cancer. Some clones in this sample may be carry-over from other donors' samples. The genes are TRBV28 and TRBJ1-2; maybe TRBD1 (5 bases). Sequencing was done on a sample of axillary lymph node tissue. For the CDR3, the DNA is TGTGCCAGCAGTTTCTCCGGGGCACCTCAATACACCTTC. Translated: CASSFSGAPQYTF.